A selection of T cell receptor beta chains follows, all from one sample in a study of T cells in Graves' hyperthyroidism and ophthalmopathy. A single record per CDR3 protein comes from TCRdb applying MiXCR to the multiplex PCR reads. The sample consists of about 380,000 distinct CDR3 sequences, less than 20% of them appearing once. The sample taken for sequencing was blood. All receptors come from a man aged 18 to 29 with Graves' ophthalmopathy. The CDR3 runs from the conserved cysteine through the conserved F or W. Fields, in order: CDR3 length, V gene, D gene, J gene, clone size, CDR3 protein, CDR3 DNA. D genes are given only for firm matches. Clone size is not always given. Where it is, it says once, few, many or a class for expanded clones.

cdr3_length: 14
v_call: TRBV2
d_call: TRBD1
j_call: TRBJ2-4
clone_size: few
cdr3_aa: CASSGGQGADIQYF
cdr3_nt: TGTGCCAGCAGTGGCGGACAGGGGGCGGACATTCAGTACTTC

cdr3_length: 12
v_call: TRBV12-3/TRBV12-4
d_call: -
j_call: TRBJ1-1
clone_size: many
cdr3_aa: CASTHGQGEAFF
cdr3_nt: TGTGCCAGCACCCACGGGCAGGGAGAAGCTTTCTTT

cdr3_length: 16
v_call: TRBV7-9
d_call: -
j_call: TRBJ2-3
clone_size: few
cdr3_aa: CASSSEGQVVTDTQYF
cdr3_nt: TGTGCCAGCAGTTCCGAAGGGCAGGTAGTGACAGATACGCAGTATTTT

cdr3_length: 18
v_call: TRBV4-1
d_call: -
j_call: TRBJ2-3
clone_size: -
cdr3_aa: CASSQEGSQVGATDTQYF
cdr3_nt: TGCGCCAGCAGCCAAGAAGGGTCGCAGGTAGGGGCCACAGATACGCAGTATTTT

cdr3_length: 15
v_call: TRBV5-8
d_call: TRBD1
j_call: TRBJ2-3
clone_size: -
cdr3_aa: CASSKGQSYTDTQYF
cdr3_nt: TGTGCCAGCAGCAAGGGACAGAGCTACACAGATACGCAGTATTTT

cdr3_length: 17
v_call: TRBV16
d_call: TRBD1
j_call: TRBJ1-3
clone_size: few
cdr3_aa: CASSQRGQQSSGNTIYF
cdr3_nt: TGTGCCAGCAGCCAAAGGGGACAGCAGAGCTCTGGAAACACCATATATTTT

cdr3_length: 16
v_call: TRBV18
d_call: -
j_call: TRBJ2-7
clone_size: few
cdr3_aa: CASSPPVGQSTYEQYF
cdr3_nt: TGTGCCAGCTCACCACCGGTCGGACAGTCAACCTACGAGCAGTACTTC

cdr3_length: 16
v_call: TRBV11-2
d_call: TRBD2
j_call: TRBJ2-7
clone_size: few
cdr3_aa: CASSLDRGGGSYEQYF
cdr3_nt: TGTGCCAGCAGCTTAGATCGTGGGGGGGGTTCCTACGAGCAGTACTTC

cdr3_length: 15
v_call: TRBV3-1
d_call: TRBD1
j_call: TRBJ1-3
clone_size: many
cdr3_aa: CASSQEIGGGNTIYF
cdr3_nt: TGTGCCAGCAGCCAAGAAATAGGGGGCGGAAACACCATATATTTT

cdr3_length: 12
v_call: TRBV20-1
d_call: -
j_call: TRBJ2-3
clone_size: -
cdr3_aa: CSTPEETDTQYF
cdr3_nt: TGCAGTACTCCGGAGGAAACAGATACGCAGTATTTT

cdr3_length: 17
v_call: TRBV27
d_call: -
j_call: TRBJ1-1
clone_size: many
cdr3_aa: CASSHDRTPPLNTEAFF
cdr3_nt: TGTGCCAGCAGCCATGACAGGACACCGCCCCTGAACACTGAAGCTTTCTTT

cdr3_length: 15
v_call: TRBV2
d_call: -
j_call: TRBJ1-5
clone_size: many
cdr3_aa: CASSEGRGGGQPQHF
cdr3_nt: TGTGCCAGCAGTGAAGGGAGGGGCGGGGGTCAGCCCCAGCATTTT

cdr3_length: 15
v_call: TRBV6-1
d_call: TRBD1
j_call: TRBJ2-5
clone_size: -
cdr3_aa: CASTLDRGPGETQYF
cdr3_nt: TGTGCCAGCACCTTGGACAGGGGGCCTGGGGAGACCCAGTACTTC

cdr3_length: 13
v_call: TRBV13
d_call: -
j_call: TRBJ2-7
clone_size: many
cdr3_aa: CASSYDVRGEQYF
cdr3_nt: TGTGCCAGCAGCTACGATGTAAGGGGAGAGCAGTACTTC

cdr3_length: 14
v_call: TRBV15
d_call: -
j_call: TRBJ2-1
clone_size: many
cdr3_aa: CATSLGWAGGEQFF
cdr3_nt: TGTGCCACCTCACTAGGGTGGGCTGGGGGTGAGCAGTTCTTC

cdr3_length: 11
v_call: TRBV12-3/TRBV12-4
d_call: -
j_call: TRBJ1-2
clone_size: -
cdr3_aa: CASRIGPGYTF
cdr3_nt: TGTGCCAGCAGGATCGGGCCGGGCTACACCTTC

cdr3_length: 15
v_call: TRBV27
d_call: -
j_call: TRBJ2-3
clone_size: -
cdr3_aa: CASSYRPSSTDTQYF
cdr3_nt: TGTGCCAGCAGTTACAGGCCCTCTAGCACAGATACGCAGTATTTT

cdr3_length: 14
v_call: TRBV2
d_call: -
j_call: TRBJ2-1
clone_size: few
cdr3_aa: CANKPGVANNGQFF
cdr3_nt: TGTGCCAACAAACCAGGGGTGGCAAACAATGGGCAGTTCTTC

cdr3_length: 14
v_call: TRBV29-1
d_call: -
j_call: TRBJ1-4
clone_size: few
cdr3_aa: CSVETQGAREKLFF
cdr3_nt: TGCAGCGTTGAAACCCAGGGAGCGAGAGAAAAACTGTTTTTT

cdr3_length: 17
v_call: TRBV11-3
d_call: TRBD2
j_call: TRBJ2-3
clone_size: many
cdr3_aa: CASSLGRGGPSTDTQYF
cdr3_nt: TGTGCCAGCAGCTTAGGGCGGGGGGGCCCTAGCACAGATACGCAGTATTTT

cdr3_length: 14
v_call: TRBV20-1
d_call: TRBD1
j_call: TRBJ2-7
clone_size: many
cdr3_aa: CSARGDRGIYEQYF
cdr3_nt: TGCAGTGCTAGGGGGGACAGGGGGATCTACGAGCAGTACTTC

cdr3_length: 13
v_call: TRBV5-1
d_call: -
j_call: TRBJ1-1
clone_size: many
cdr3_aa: CASSSDSFTEAFF
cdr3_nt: TGCGCCAGCAGCTCGGACAGTTTCACTGAAGCTTTCTTT

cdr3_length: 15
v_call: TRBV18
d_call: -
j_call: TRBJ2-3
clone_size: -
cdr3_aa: CASSPAGFGPDTQYF
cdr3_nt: TGTGCCAGCTCACCGGCCGGTTTCGGCCCAGATACGCAGTATTTT

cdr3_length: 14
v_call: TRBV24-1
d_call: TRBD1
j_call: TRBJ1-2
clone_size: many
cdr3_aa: CATSEAGGGYGYTF
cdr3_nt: TGTGCCACCAGTGAAGCAGGGGGAGGCTATGGCTACACCTTC

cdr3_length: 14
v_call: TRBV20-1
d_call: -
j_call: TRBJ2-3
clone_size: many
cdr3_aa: CSASIRESTDTQYF
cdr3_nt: TGCAGTGCTAGTATACGCGAAAGCACAGATACGCAGTATTTT

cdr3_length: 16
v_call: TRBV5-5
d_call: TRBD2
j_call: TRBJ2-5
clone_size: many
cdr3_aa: CASSLGLAELQETQYF
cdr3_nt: TGTGCCAGCAGCTTGGGGCTAGCGGAACTCCAAGAGACCCAGTACTTC

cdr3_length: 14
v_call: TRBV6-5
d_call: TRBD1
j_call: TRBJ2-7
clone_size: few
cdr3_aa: CASSYGTASYEQYF
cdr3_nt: TGTGCCAGCAGTTACGGGACAGCTTCCTACGAGCAGTACTTC

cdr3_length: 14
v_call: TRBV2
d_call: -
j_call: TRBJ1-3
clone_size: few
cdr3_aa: CASRGGGFGNTIYF
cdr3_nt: TGTGCCAGCAGGGGGGGGGGCTTTGGAAACACCATATATTTT

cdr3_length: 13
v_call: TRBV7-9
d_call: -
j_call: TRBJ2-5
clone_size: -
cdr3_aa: CASSPFQFQTQYF
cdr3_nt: TGTGCCAGCAGCCCTTTTCAGTTCCAGACCCAGTACTTC

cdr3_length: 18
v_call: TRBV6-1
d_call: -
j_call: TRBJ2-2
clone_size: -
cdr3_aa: CASSQFTGPTQNTGELFF
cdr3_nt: TGTGCCAGCAGCCAATTTACAGGGCCCACCCAGAACACCGGGGAGCTGTTTTTT

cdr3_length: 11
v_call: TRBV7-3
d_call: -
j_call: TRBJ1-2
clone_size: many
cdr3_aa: CARRVDHGYTF
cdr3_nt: TGTGCCAGGAGAGTCGACCATGGCTACACCTTC